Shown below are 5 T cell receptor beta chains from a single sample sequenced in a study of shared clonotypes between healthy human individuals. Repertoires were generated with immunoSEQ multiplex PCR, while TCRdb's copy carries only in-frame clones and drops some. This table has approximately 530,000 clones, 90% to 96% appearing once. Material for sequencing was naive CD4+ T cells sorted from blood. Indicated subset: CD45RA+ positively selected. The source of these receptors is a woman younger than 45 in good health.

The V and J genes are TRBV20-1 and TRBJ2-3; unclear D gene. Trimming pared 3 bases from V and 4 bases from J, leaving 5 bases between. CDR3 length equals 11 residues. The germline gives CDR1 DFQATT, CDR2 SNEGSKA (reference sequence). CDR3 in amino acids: CSASLPDTQYF. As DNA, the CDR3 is TGCAGTGCTAGCTTGCCAGATACGCAGTATTTT.

CDR3 protein: CASSPRPYGYTF. The DNA of the CDR3 is TGTGCCAGCAGTCCCCGCCCCTATGGCTACACCTTC. This rearrangement joins TRBV28 to TRBJ1-2; D unresolved. Germline lookup yields CDR1 MDHEN and CDR2 SYDVKM. The CDR3 extends over 12 amino acids. V dropped 5 bases and J dropped 4 bases, with 8 bases sitting between them.

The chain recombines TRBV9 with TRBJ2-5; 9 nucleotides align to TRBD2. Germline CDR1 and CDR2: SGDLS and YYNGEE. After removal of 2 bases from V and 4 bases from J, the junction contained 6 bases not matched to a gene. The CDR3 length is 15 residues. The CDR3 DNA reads TGTGCCAGCAGCGTTAGCGGGAGACGGCTAGAGACCCAGTACTTC. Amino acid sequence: CASSVSGRRLETQYF.

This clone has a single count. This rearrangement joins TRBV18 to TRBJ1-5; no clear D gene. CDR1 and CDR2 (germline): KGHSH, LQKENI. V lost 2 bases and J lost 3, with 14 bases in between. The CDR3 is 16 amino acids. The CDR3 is CASSPMDGKTNQPQHF. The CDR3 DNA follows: TGTGCCAGCTCACCAATGGACGGCAAAACCAATCAGCCCCAGCATTTT.

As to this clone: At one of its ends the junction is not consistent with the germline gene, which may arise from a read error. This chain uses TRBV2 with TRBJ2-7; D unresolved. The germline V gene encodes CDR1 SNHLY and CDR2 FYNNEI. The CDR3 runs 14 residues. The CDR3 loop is CASSDLVDGYKQYF. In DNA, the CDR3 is TGTGCCAGCAGTGATTTGGTGGACGGCTACAAGCAGTACTTC.